This TCR beta chain came from a study of beta chain features in type 1 diabetes. In the case of this clone: Its antigen is undetermined.

The study's findings and limits: Patients with Type 1 diabetes showed moderately but significantly shorter TCRB CDR3s in all four CD4+ subsets.

The CDR3 contains 15 residues. V gave up 0 bases and J gave up 7 bases, with 14 bases separating them. Germline CDR1 and CDR2: SGDLS and YYNGEE. As every portion of the isolated RNA was reverse transcribed, the sequencing read expressed TCRB transcripts. Assay: immunoSEQ multiplex PCR; the TCRdb copy retains only in-frame clones and omits some. The table shows 600,000 to 750,000 clones, with around 12% occurring only once. Researchers reported sorting CD4+ naive, central memory, regulatory and stem cell-like memory cells via CD45RO/CCR7/CD25/CD127/CD95/CD27. This chain uses TRBV9 with TRBJ1-5, with D uncertain. Sample: naive CD4+ T cells from blood. The TCR was taken from a man aged 30-40 years with type 1 diabetes. The CDR3 reads CASSVGGVGGQPQHF. In DNA form, the CDR3 reads TGTGCCAGCAGCGTAGGGGGAGTGGGAGGGCAGCCCCAGCATTTT.